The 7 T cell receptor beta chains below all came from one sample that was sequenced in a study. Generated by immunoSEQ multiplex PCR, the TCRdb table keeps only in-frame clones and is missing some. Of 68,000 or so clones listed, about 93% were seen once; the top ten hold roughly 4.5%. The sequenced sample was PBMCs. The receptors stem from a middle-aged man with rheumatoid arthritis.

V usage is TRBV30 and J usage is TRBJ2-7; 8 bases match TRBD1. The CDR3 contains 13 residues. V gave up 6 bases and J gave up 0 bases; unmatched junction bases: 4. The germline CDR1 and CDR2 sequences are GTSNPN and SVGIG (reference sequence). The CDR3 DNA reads TGTGCCTGTCCGGGACAGGACTCCTACGAGCAGTACTTC. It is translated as CACPGQDSYEQYF.

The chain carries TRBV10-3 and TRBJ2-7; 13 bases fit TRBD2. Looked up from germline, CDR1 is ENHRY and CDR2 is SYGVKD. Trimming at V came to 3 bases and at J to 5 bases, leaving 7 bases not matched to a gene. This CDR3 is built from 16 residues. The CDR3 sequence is CAISERGLAGIHEQYF. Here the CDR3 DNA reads TGTGCCATCAGTGAAAGGGGACTAGCGGGAATCCACGAGCAGTACTTC.

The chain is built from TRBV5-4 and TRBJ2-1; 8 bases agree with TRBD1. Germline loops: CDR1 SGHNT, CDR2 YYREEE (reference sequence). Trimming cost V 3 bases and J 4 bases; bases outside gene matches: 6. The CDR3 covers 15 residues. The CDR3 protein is CASSSGQGTYNEQFF. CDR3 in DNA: TGTGCCAGCAGCTCCGGACAGGGCACTTACAATGAGCAGTTCTTC.

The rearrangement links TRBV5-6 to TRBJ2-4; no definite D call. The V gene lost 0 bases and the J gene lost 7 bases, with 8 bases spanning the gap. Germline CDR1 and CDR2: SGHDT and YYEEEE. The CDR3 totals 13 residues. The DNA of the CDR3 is TGTGCCAGCAGCTTGGGGGCTGGGAACATTCAGTACTTC. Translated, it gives CASSLGAGNIQYF.

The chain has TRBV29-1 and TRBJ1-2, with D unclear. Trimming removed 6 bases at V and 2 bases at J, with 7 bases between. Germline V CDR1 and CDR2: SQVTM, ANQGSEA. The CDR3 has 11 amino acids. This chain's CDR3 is CSVGRNYGYTF. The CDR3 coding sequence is TGCAGCGTGGGCAGAAACTATGGCTACACCTTC.

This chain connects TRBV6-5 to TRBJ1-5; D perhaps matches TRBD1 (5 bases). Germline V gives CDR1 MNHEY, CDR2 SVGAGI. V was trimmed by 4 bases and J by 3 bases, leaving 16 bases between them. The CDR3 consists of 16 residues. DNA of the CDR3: TGTGCCAGCAGTTCTGGCCGGGACTTACTCAATCAGCCCCAGCATTTT. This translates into CASSSGRDLLNQPQHF.

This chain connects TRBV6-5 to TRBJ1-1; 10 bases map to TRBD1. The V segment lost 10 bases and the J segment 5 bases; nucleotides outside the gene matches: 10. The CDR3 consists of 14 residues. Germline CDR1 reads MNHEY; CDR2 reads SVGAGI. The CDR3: CATIRTGGMTEAFF. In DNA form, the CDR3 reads TGTGCCACCATCAGGACAGGGGGTATGACTGAAGCTTTCTTT.